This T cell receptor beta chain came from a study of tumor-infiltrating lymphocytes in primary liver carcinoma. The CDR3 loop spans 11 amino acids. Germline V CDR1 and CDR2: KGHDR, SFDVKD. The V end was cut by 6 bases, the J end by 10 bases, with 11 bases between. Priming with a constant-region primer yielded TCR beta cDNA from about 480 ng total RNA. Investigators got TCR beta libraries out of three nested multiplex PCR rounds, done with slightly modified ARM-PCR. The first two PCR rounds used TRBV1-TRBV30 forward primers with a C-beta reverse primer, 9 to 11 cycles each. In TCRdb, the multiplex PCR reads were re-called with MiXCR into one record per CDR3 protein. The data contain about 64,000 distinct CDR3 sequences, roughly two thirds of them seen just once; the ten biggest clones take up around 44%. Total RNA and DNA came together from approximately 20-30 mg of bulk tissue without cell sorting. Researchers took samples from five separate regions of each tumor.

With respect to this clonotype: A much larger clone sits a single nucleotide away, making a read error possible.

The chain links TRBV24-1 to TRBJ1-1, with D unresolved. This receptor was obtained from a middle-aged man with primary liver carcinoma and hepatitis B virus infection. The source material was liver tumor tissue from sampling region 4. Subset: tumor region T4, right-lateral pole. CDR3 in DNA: TGTGCCACCAGTTATGGTGTTGGAGCTTTCTTT. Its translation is CATSYGVGAFF.